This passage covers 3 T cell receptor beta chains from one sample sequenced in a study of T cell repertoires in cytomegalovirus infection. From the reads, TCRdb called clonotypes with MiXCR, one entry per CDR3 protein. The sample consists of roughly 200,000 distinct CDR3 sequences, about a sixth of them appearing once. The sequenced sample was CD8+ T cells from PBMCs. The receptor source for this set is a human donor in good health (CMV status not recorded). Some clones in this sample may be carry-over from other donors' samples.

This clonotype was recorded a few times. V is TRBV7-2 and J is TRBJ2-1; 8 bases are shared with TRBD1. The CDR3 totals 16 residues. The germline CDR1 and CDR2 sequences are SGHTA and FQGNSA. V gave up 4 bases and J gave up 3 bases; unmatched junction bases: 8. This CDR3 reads CASSSSPGQVYNEQFF. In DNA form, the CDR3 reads TGTGCCAGCAGCTCCTCACCGGGACAGGTCTACAATGAGCAGTTCTTC.

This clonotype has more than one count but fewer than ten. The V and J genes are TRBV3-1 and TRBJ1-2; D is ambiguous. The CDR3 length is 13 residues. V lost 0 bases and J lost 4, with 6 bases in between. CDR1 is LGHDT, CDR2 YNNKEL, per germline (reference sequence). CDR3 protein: CASSQEGFYGYTF. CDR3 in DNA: TGTGCCAGCAGCCAAGAGGGGTTCTATGGCTACACCTTC.

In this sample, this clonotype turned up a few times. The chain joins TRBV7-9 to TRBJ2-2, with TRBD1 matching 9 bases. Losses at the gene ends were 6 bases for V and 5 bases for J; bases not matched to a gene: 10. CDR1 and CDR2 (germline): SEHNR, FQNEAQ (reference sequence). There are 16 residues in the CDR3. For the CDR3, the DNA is TGTGCCAGCAGTGACATCCGGGACAGGGAAACCGGGGAGCTGTTTTTT. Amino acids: CASSDIRDRETGELFF.